This record concerns one T cell receptor (beta chain) sequence. Its target is not known. Using immunoSEQ multiplex PCR, the repertoire was profiled, and TCRdb retains in-frame clones only, with some absent. The data show around 23,000 clones, roughly 80% seen once. As to time point: cycle 4 day 1 (C4D1), after 6 weeks of nivolumab. Each patient experienced a relapse that followed autologous stem cell transplantation, and brentuximab vedotin exposure varied. The record originates from a study of PD-1 blockade in classical Hodgkin lymphoma. In the study overall: The patients were dosed with nivolumab 3 mg/kg, infused intravenously every 2 weeks. Study conclusions and caveats: What caused the repertoire differences, perhaps disease activity or prior therapy, remains undefined. Significant TCR diversity gains by C4D1 occurred in CD4+ but not CD8+ cells. Similar baseline diversity was found in complete responders and newly diagnosed patients.

In germline, CDR1 is SEHNR, CDR2 FQNEAQ (reference sequence). V dropped 2 bases and J dropped 3 bases, with 10 bases sitting between them. This CDR3 is 14 amino acids long. The chain combines TRBV7-9 with TRBJ1-1; D is ambiguous. The input for sequencing was peripheral blood mononuclear cells (PBMCs), taken before the fourth cycle of nivolumab. The origin of this receptor is a human donor with classical Hodgkin lymphoma. The CDR3 nucleotides read TGTGCCAGCAGCTTACGGGGAGAGGACACTGAAGCTTTCTTT. Translating it yields CASSLRGEDTEAFF.